Listed here are 11 T cell receptor beta chains from one sample, sequenced in a study of CD8 T cells in Susac syndrome. Random hexamers primed reverse transcription of about 0.45 to 1 ug RNA. MiXCR, run by TCRdb on the immunoSEQ multiplex PCR reads, gives a single entry per CDR3 protein. Among 130,000 to 150,000 distinct CDR3 sequences listed, approximately 93% were seen once. The sequencing sample was made of CD8+ T cells from PBMCs. These receptors originate from a human donor in good health.

CDR3 bases: TGTGCCAGCTCACCAGGACAGGGGAGGTACAATGAGCAGTTCTTC. The encoded protein is CASSPGQGRYNEQFF. The rearrangement joins TRBV18 to TRBJ2-1, with TRBD1 matching 9 bases. The CDR3 consists of 15 residues. Germline assignment: CDR1 KGHSH and CDR2 LQKENI. The junction had 3 bases not matched to a gene; V was cut back by 2 bases and J by 4 bases.

The rearrangement uses TRBV7-2 and TRBJ2-3; 7 bases agree with TRBD2. CDR3 length equals 15 residues. J was trimmed by 1 base and V by 6 bases; bases with no gene match: 7. Germline CDR1 SGHTA, CDR2 FQGNSA. CDR3 nucleotide sequence: TGTGCCAGCAGAAACCTAGCGGACGGCACAGATACGCAGTATTTT. Translating gives CASRNLADGTDTQYF. The full variable domain, rest sourced from reference TRBV7-2 and TRBJ2-3, is GAGVSQSPSNKVTEKGKDVELRCDPISGHTALYWYRQSLGQGLEFLIYFQGNSAPDKSGLPSDRFSAERTGGSVSTLTIQRTQQEDSAVYLCASRNLADGTDTQYFGPGTRLTVL.

This chain joins TRBV28 and TRBJ2-1; 13 nucleotides line up with TRBD2. The CDR3 is 15 residues long. V shed 6 bases, J shed 8 bases, and the junction held 7 bases outside the gene matches. Germline V gene sequence: CDR1 MDHEN, CDR2 SYDVKM. Here the CDR3 DNA reads TGTGCCAGCAGCCCGACTAGCGGGAGGAACCATGAGCAGTTCTTC. Translation: CASSPTSGRNHEQFF.

The rearrangement links TRBV29-1 to TRBJ1-2, with D possibly being TRBD1 (5 bases). Germline V gene sequence: CDR1 SQVTM, CDR2 ANQGSEA. Trimming stripped 4 bases from V and 7 bases from J, with 13 bases between. The length of the CDR3 is 12 residues. The CDR3: CSVVGTRAGYTF. Written as DNA, the CDR3 is TGCAGCGTTGTGGGGACCAGGGCTGGCTACACCTTC.

This chain connects TRBV9 to TRBJ2-7, with 7 bases lining up with TRBD1. The CDR3 spans 13 residues. Unmatched junction bases numbered 4, after V lost 7 bases and J lost 0 bases. The germline V gene has CDR1 SGDLS and CDR2 YYNGEE. The CDR3, as DNA: TGTGCCAGCGGGGACAGCGTCTCCTACGAGCAGTACTTC. Its protein is CASGDSVSYEQYF.

This clonotype was recorded a few times. This chain links TRBV7-8 with TRBJ2-7; D remains ambiguous. The CDR3 loop spans 13 amino acids. V dropped 2 bases and J dropped 0 bases, with 5 bases sitting between them. The germline CDR1 and CDR2 sequences are SGHVS and FQNEAQ. The CDR3 DNA reads as TGTGCCAGCAGCTTAACGCTCTCCTACGAGCAGTACTTC. Protein: CASSLTLSYEQYF.

The rearrangement uses TRBV5-6 and TRBJ2-3, with D possibly TRBD2 on 6 matching bases. This CDR3 comprises 17 residues. The germline V and J ends were trimmed by 6 bases and 6 bases, with 26 bases remaining between them. Germline V lookup: CDR1 SGHDT, CDR2 YYEEEE. The CDR3 DNA reads as TGTGCCAGCACCCTCGGAGGGAATAGGGTATCTGTGGATACGCAGTATTTT. It is translated as CASTLGGNRVSVDTQYF. Full variable domain (missing parts from reference TRBV5-6 and TRBJ2-3): DAGVTQSPTHLIKTRGQQVTLRCSPKSGHDTVSWYQQALGQGPQFIFQYYEEEERQRGNFPDRFSGHQFPNYSSELNVNALLLGDSALYLCASTLGGNRVSVDTQYFGPGTRLTVL.

The chain carries TRBV7-9 and TRBJ1-1; 7 bases align to TRBD1. The J segment lost 3 bases and the V segment lost 5 bases, leaving 12 bases of the junction unmatched. Germline V gene sequence: CDR1 SEHNR, CDR2 FQNEAQ (reference sequence). The CDR3 covers 16 residues. The CDR3 nucleotides are TGTGCCAGCAGCGTACCAACAGGGGCTGGAGACACTGAAGCTTTCTTT. It yields the protein CASSVPTGAGDTEAFF.

The chain links TRBV7-8 to TRBJ2-5; the D is unclear. Germline-derived CDR1 and CDR2 are SGHVS and FQNEAQ. CDR3 length: 16 residues. V was cut by 4 bases and J by 4 bases, with 19 bases left in between. As DNA, the CDR3 is TGTGCCAGCAGCTCCCGGCGTATAGGGCGCGGAGAGACCCAGTACTTC. Protein: CASSSRRIGRGETQYF.

The chain employs TRBV12-3 or TRBV12-4 and TRBJ1-1; D is unclear. The CDR3 sequence is 10 residues long. V lost 6 bases and J 6 bases, leaving 5 bases between the germline ends. The CDR3 region has the DNA TGTGCCAGCAGCGGGGCTGAAGCTTTCTTT. As protein: CASSGAEAFF.

CDR3 region: CATSHTGGTYEQYF. The CDR3 nucleotides read TGTGCCACCAGCCACACAGGGGGAACGTACGAGCAGTACTTC. The genes are TRBV15 and TRBJ2-7; 8 bases line up with TRBD1. The trim removed 5 bases at V and 4 bases at J, leaving 7 bases unmatched. Germline loops: CDR1 LNHNV, CDR2 YYDKDF (reference sequence). The CDR3 contains 14 residues.